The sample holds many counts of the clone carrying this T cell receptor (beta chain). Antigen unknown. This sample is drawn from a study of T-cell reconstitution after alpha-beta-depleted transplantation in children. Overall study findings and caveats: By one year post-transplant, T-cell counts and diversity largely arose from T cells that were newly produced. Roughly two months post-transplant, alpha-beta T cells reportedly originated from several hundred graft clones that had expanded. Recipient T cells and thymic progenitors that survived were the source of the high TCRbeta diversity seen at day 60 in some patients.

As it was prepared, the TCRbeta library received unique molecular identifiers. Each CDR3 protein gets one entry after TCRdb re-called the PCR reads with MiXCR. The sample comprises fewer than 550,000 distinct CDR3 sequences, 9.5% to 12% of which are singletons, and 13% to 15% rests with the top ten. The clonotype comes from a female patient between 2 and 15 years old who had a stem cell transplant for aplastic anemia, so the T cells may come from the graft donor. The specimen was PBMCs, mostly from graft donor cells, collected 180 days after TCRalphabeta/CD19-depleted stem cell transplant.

The CDR3 nucleotides read TGTGCCAGCAGTTTACAGGGAAGGCGGAATGAAAAACTGTTTTTT. Its translation: CASSLQGRRNEKLFF. The chain joins TRBV27 to TRBJ1-4; D is possibly TRBD1 (5 bases). Trimming cost V 2 bases and J 5 bases, with 12 bases left between them. The germline CDR1 and CDR2 sequences are MNHEY and SMNVEV (reference sequence). The CDR3 is 15 amino acids.